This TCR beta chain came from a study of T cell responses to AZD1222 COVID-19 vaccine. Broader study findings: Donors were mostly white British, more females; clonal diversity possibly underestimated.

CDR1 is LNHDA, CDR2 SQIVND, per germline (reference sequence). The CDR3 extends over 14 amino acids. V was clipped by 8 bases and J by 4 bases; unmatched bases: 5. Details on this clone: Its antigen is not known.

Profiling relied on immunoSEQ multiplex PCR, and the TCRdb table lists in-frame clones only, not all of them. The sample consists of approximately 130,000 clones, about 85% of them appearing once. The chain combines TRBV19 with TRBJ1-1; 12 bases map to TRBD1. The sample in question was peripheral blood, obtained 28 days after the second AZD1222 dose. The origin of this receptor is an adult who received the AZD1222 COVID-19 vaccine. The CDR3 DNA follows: TGTGCCAGTCAGGGACAGGGGGCCGGCACTGAAGCTTTCTTT. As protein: CASQGQGAGTEAFF.